This TCR beta chain is from a study of blood T cell repertoires in COVID-19. Only a few counts were recorded for this clone. Here immunoSEQ multiplex PCR was the method, and the copy in TCRdb shows in-frame clones only, minus some. The table shows about 160,000 clones, with roughly 85% occurring only once. V dropped 4 bases and J dropped 2 bases, with 9 bases sitting between them. From germline, CDR1 is SEHNR and CDR2 FQNEAQ (reference sequence). The CDR3 has 13 amino acids. This receptor was taken from a man aged 55 to 70 who had recovered from COVID-19. Source material: PBMCs or T cells enriched from blood (not recorded which). The V call is TRBV7-9, the J call TRBJ2-7; D is uncertain. CDR3 bases: TGTGCCAGCAGCTATCCGGGTACCTACGAGCAGTACTTC. It specifies CASSYPGTYEQYF.